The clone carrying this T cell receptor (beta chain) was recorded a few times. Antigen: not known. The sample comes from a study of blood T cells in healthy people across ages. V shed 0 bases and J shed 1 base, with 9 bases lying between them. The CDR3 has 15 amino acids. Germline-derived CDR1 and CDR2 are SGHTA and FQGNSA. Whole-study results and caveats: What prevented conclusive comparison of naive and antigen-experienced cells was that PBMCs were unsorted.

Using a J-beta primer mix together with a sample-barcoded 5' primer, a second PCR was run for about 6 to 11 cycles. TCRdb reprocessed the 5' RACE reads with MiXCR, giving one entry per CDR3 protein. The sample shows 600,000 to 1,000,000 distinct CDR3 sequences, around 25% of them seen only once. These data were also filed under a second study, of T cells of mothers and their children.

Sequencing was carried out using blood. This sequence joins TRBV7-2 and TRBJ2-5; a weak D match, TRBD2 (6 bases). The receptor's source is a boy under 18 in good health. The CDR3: CASSLAGAGQETQYF. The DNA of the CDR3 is TGTGCCAGCAGCTTAGCGGGAGCGGGCCAAGAGACCCAGTACTTC.